The 4 T cell receptor beta chains in this list originate from one sample, sequenced in a study of T cells after yellow fever vaccination. TCRdb re-called the 5' RACE reads through MiXCR, storing one row per CDR3 protein. The data show more than 250,000 distinct CDR3 sequences, 6.8% seen once. The sample was PBMCs, taken approximately 47 days after the first yellow fever vaccination. The source of these receptors is a man younger than 35 who received the YFV17D yellow fever vaccine.

The V and J genes are TRBV5-1 and TRBJ1-6; D call uncertain. Trimming cost V 0 bases and J 6 bases, with 13 bases left between them. The CDR3 is 16 residues long. Looked up from germline, CDR1 is SGHRS and CDR2 is YFSETQ. The DNA for the CDR3 is TGCGCCAGCAGCTTGGGGGCCACCTCACTTAATTCACCCCTCCACTTT. Residues: CASSLGATSLNSPLHF.

This clonotype was seen repeatedly, ten times or more. This sequence joins TRBV14 and TRBJ1-2, with D tentatively TRBD1 (6 bases). The CDR3 contains 16 residues. V was cut by 0 bases and J by 6 bases, with 17 bases left in between. Germline V CDR1 and CDR2: SGHDN, FVKESK. The CDR3 region is CASSQDLGGLGHGYTF. The DNA for the CDR3 is TGTGCCAGCAGCCAAGATTTGGGGGGCCTGGGGCATGGCTACACCTTC.

V and J are TRBV27 and TRBJ2-3, with TRBD2 identical over 11 bases. Germline CDR1 reads MNHEY; CDR2 reads SMNVEV (reference sequence). This CDR3 spans 15 amino acids. V gave up 4 bases and J gave up 4 bases; unmatched junction bases: 4. The CDR3 DNA reads TGTGCCAGCAGTTGGTCGACTAGCGGGGCAGATACGCAGTATTTT. Translating it yields CASSWSTSGADTQYF.

This clonotype has a count of ten or more. The chain employs TRBV12-3 or TRBV12-4 and TRBJ2-2, with TRBD2 as a possible D gene (5 bases). The CDR3 consists of 12 residues. V was trimmed by 6 bases and J by 11 bases, leaving 13 bases between them. The CDR3 coding sequence is TGTGCCAGCAGCCTAGGACTGAGTGAGCTGTTTTTT. Amino acid sequence: CASSLGLSELFF.